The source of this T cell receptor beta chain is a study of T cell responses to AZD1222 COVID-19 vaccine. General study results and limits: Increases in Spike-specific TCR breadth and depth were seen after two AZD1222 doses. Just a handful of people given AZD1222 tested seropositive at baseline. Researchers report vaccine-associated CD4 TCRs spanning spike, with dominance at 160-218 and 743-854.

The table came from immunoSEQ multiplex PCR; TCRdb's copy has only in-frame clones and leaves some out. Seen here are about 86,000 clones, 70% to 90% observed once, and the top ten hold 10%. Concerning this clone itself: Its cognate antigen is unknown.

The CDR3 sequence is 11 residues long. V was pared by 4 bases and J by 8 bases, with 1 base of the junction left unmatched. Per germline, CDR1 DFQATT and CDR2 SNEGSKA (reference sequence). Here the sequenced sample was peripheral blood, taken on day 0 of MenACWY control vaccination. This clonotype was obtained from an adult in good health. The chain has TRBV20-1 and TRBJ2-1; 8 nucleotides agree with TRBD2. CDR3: CSAKLADEQFF. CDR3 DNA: TGCAGTGCTAAACTAGCGGATGAGCAGTTCTTC.